This is a list of T cell receptor beta chains from one sample in a study of blood T cell repertoires in COVID-19. Profiling relied on immunoSEQ multiplex PCR, and the TCRdb table lists in-frame clones only, not all of them. The sample carries over 110,000 clones, around 90% recorded once. The sequenced sample consisted of peripheral blood. All receptors derive from a woman aged 50 to 60 with acute or convalescent COVID-19. CDR3s include the opening cysteine and the closing phenylalanine or tryptophan. D genes are given only for firm matches. Expanded clones get a size class; other rows say once, few or many, or leave the size out.

v_gene,d_gene,abundance,j_gene,CDR3aa,CDR3nt
TRBV7-2,.,once,TRBJ1-1,CASSSQENTEAFF,TGTGCCAGCAGCTCACAGGAGAACACTGAAGCTTTCTTT
TRBV5-1,.,.,TRBJ1-1,CASSLVLGARTEAFF,TGCGCCAGCAGCTTAGTCCTAGGGGCGAGGACTGAAGCTTTCTTT
TRBV5-4,.,.,TRBJ1-2,CASSLSQGAGYTF,TGTGCCAGCAGCTTATCACAGGGAGCCGGCTACACCTTC
TRBV19,TRBD1,few,TRBJ2-7,CASSQQTGVYEQYF,TGTGCCAGTAGCCAACAGACAGGGGTGTACGAGCAGTACTTC
TRBV7-2,.,.,TRBJ1-5,CASTLWPGAEPQHF,TGTGCCAGCACTCTATGGCCAGGGGCAGAGCCCCAGCATTTT
TRBV27,TRBD2,.,TRBJ2-7,CASSYQAGGGEQYF,TGTGCCAGCAGTTACCAAGCGGGAGGAGGAGAGCAGTACTTC
TRBV7-2,.,.,TRBJ2-7,CASSFPLGTTYEQYF,TGTGCCAGCAGCTTTCCCCTGGGGACAACCTACGAGCAGTACTTC
TRBV19,TRBD1,.,TRBJ2-1,CASGPGQGYNEQFF,TGTGCCAGTGGACCGGGACAGGGTTACAATGAGCAGTTCTTC
TRBV19,.,.,TRBJ2-1,CASSIREGVHEQFF,TGTGCCAGTAGTATAAGGGAGGGGGTACATGAGCAGTTCTTC
TRBV3-1/TRBV3-2,TRBD2,.,TRBJ2-7,CASSPSRGAGGPDEQYF,TGTGCCAGCAGCCCCTCCCGTGGGGCGGGGGGGCCGGACGAGCAGTACTTC
TRBV6-5,.,.,TRBJ2-7,CASMDRPTYEQYF,TGTGCCAGCATGGACAGACCCACTTACGAGCAGTACTTC
TRBV27,.,.,TRBJ2-7,CASSLTEAYEQYF,TGTGCCAGCAGTTTGACCGAGGCCTACGAGCAGTACTTC
TRBV4-1,.,.,TRBJ2-1,CASSPDNYNEQFF,TGCGCCAGCAGCCCAGACAACTACAATGAGCAGTTCTTC
TRBV2,.,.,TRBJ2-6,CASSDVSGANVLTF,TGTGCCAGCAGTGACGTATCCGGGGCCAACGTCCTGACTTTC
TRBV5-1,.,few,TRBJ1-4,CASSLEGRGLFF,TGCGCCAGCAGCTTAGAAGGGAGAGGACTGTTTTTT
TRBV5-1,TRBD1,.,TRBJ1-4,CASSFTGEVNEKLFF,TGCGCCAGCAGCTTTACAGGGGAGGTAAATGAAAAACTGTTTTTT
TRBV28,.,once,TRBJ1-6,CASSVVSYSPLHF,TGTGCCAGCAGTGTCGTCAGTTATTCACCCCTCCACTTT
TRBV28,TRBD1,.,TRBJ2-1,CASGDRVDEQFF,TGTGCCAGCGGCGACAGGGTCGATGAGCAGTTCTTC
TRBV5-6,TRBD1,few,TRBJ1-1,CASSFSRDRGPNTEAFF,TGTGCCAGCAGCTTTTCCCGGGACAGGGGCCCGAACACTGAAGCTTTCTTT
TRBV7-9,TRBD1,once,TRBJ1-1,CASSYGQVLNTEAFF,TGTGCCAGCAGCTATGGACAGGTCCTGAACACTGAAGCTTTCTTT
TRBV9,TRBD1,.,TRBJ2-1,CASSPHRGAYNEQFF,TGTGCCAGCAGCCCACACAGGGGGGCCTACAATGAGCAGTTCTTC
TRBV19,.,.,TRBJ2-1,CASSGSNNEQFF,TGTGCCAGCTCCGGGTCCAACAATGAGCAGTTCTTC
TRBV6-1,.,.,TRBJ2-7,CASSDPGGGYEQYF,TGTGCCAGCAGTGACCCGGGGGGCGGGTACGAGCAGTACTTC
TRBV7-8,TRBD1,.,TRBJ2-7,CASSLARDRIFYEQYF,TGTGCCAGCAGCTTAGCGAGGGACAGGATCTTCTACGAGCAGTACTTC
TRBV10-3,.,.,TRBJ1-2,CAISAADGNYGYTF,TGTGCCATCAGTGCCGCCGACGGGAACTATGGCTACACCTTC
TRBV3-1/TRBV3-2,TRBD1,.,TRBJ1-5,CASSPKTGADQPQHF,TGTGCCAGCAGCCCCAAAACAGGGGCCGATCAGCCCCAGCATTTT
TRBV12-5,.,.,TRBJ2-1,CASGLAIGTANEQFF,TGTGCTAGTGGTTTGGCCATCGGGACTGCCAATGAGCAGTTCTTC
TRBV7-9,.,.,TRBJ1-2,CASSVRTEEGYTF,TGTGCCAGCAGCGTACGGACAGAGGAGGGCTACACCTTC
TRBV5-6,.,.,TRBJ2-7,CASSLASAYSYEQYF,TGTGCCAGCAGCTTGGCCAGCGCGTACTCCTACGAGCAGTACTTC
TRBV9,TRBD1,once,TRBJ2-3,CASSPTGGALDTQYF,TGTGCCAGCAGTCCTACAGGGGGTGCTTTAGATACGCAGTATTTT
TRBV20-1,TRBD2,once,TRBJ2-3,CSASRTSGRADTQYF,TGCAGTGCTAGTCGGACTAGCGGGAGAGCAGATACGCAGTATTTT
TRBV4-2,.,.,TRBJ1-3,CASSQGEATGNTIYF,TGTGCCAGCAGCCAAGGAGAGGCTACAGGAAACACCATATATTTT
TRBV19,TRBD1,.,TRBJ2-1,CATRDRGQQFF,TGTGCCACTAGGGACAGGGGGCAGCAGTTCTTC
TRBV7-3,.,.,TRBJ2-2,CASSTYGGELFF,TGTGCCAGCAGCACTTATGGCGGGGAGCTGTTTTTT
TRBV24-1,.,.,TRBJ2-3,CATSDTGFTDTQYF,TGTGCCACCAGTGATACGGGTTTCACAGATACGCAGTATTTT
TRBV7-3,TRBD2,.,TRBJ2-3,CASSRGPSGRAPDTQYF,TGTGCCAGCAGTAGGGGGCCTAGCGGGAGGGCCCCAGATACGCAGTATTTT
TRBV28,.,once,TRBJ2-1,CASSSLDQGYNEQFF,TGTGCCAGCAGTTCCCTCGACCAGGGTTACAATGAGCAGTTCTTC
TRBV10-1,.,.,TRBJ1-1,CASSVGTGEAFF,TGCGCCAGCAGTGTGGGAACAGGTGAAGCTTTCTTT
TRBV5-1,.,.,TRBJ2-2,CASSLGLVINTGELFF,TGCGCCAGCAGCTTGGGACTAGTAATTAACACCGGGGAGCTGTTTTTT
TRBV5-1,TRBD1,.,TRBJ2-7,CASSLAVTGAQYF,TGCGCCAGCAGCTTGGCCGTGACAGGGGCACAGTACTTC
TRBV10-3,.,once,TRBJ2-3,CAIRPRDLLTSTDTQYF,TGTGCCATCAGACCGCGGGACTTACTCACTAGCACAGATACGCAGTATTTT
TRBV19,.,once,TRBJ2-1,CASAWGAYNEQFF,TGTGCCAGTGCCTGGGGAGCGTACAATGAGCAGTTCTTC
TRBV5-1,TRBD1,.,TRBJ2-7,CASSLGGQGYEQYF,TGCGCCAGCAGCTTGGGGGGACAGGGCTACGAGCAGTACTTC
TRBV24-1,TRBD1,.,TRBJ2-1,CATSEGYRGLRNEQFF,TGTGCCACCAGTGAGGGCTACAGGGGGCTCAGGAATGAGCAGTTCTTC
TRBV19,.,.,TRBJ1-4,CASSPRGLQEKLFF,TGTGCCAGTAGTCCAAGGGGTTTGCAAGAAAAACTGTTTTTT
TRBV5-6,TRBD2,.,TRBJ2-1,CASSIGLAGRNEQFF,TGTGCCAGCAGCATAGGACTAGCGGGGAGAAATGAGCAGTTCTTC